The 26 T cell receptor beta chains given below trace back to one sample, sequenced in a study of blood T cell repertoires in COVID-19. The table came from immunoSEQ multiplex PCR; TCRdb's copy has only in-frame clones and leaves some out. There are some 490,000 clones in the sample; roughly 88% occur only once, and roughly 3.2% lies in the top ten. Sequencing used peripheral blood. These receptor sequences come from a human donor in a cohort sampled during active COVID-19.

The chain is built from TRBV4-2 and TRBJ1-5, with a tentative D call TRBD1 (5 bases). V was clipped by 4 bases and J by 1 base, with 11 bases between them. Germline lookup yields CDR1 LGHNA and CDR2 YNFKEQ. The CDR3 is made up of 15 amino acids. For the CDR3, the DNA is TGTGCCAGCAGCCGTGACAGTGGAAGCAATCAGCCCCAGCATTTT. It is translated as CASSRDSGSNQPQHF.

The chain has TRBV9 and TRBJ2-6; a weak D match, TRBD1 (5 bases). Trimming took off 2 bases at V and 0 bases at J, with 9 bases between the two ends. Germline CDR1 and CDR2: SGDLS and YYNGEE. The CDR3 runs to 16 residues. CDR3 DNA: TGTGCCAGCAGCGTGGACAATGCCTCTGGGGCCAACGTCCTGACTTTC. Amino acids: CASSVDNASGANVLTF.

The rearrangement links TRBV11-2 to TRBJ1-6; D is perhaps TRBD1 (5 bases). V was trimmed by 1 base and J by 5 bases, leaving 15 bases between them. The CDR3 spans 17 residues. CDR1 is SGHAT, CDR2 FQNNGV, per germline. The chain's CDR3 is CASSLVPGPHNNSPLHF. CDR3 in DNA: TGTGCCAGCAGCTTAGTCCCAGGGCCTCATAATAATTCACCCCTCCACTTT.

This chain joins TRBV5-1 and TRBJ2-5; a weak D match, TRBD2 (7 bases). Germline loops: CDR1 SGHRS, CDR2 YFSETQ. V lost 0 bases to trimming and J lost 5 bases, with 17 bases between them. The CDR3 has 16 amino acids. The chain's CDR3 is CASSLEASGGGETQYF. The DNA of the CDR3 is TGCGCCAGCAGCTTGGAAGCTAGCGGAGGGGGGGAGACCCAGTACTTC.

This chain links TRBV6-5 with TRBJ2-3, with 7 positions matching TRBD1. V lost 6 bases to trimming and J lost 6 bases; unmatched junction nucleotides: 9. The CDR3 totals 14 residues. Germline CDR1 and CDR2: MNHEY and SVGAGI. CDR3: CASRDRTGADTQYF. The CDR3 nucleotides read TGTGCCAGCAGGGATCGGACAGGAGCGGATACGCAGTATTTT.

The J gene is TRBJ2-7, the V gene TRBV18; TRBD1 aligns across 7 bases. The trim removed 5 bases at V and 5 bases at J, leaving 3 bases unmatched. CDR3 length: 12 residues. Germline V CDR1 and CDR2: KGHSH, LQKENI. The CDR3 is CASSSQGDEQYF. CDR3 nucleotides: TGTGCCAGCTCATCTCAGGGGGACGAGCAGTACTTC.

The chain is built from TRBV19 and TRBJ2-7; TRBD1 aligns across 9 bases. Germline V gene sequence: CDR1 LNHDA, CDR2 SQIVND (reference sequence). V shed 7 bases, J shed 3 bases, and the junction held 7 bases outside the gene matches. This CDR3 is built from 14 residues. The CDR3 region has the DNA TGTGCCAGTAACCCGGGACAGGGTTTCTACGAGCAGTACTTC. It codes for CASNPGQGFYEQYF.

The gene calls are TRBV6-2 or TRBV6-3 and TRBJ2-1; TRBD1 matches 7 bases. The CDR3 totals 15 residues. V shed 2 bases and J 7 bases; nucleotides not matched to a gene: 8. Germline-derived CDR1 and CDR2 are MNHEY and SVGEGT. The CDR3 is CASSYASGGENEQFF. CDR3 nucleotides: TGTGCCAGCAGTTACGCGTCAGGGGGAGAAAATGAGCAGTTCTTC.

CDR3 sequence reads: CASSAPGQGKTQYF. The CDR3 nucleotides are TGTGCCAGCAGCGCACCGGGACAGGGGAAGACCCAGTACTTC. This rearrangement joins TRBV9 to TRBJ2-5; 10 bases fit TRBD1. CDR3 length equals 14 residues. Germline CDR1 reads SGDLS; CDR2 reads YYNGEE. J gave up 6 bases and V 3 bases, and 5 bases lay outside the gene matches.

The gene calls are TRBV9 and TRBJ2-1, with 12 bases lining up with TRBD2. Germline V gives CDR1 SGDLS, CDR2 YYNGEE. This CDR3 has 16 amino acids. Germline trimming cut 4 bases from V and 0 bases from J; bases unmatched to any gene: 2. This CDR3 reads CASSRTSGVSYNEQFF. CDR3 DNA sequence: TGTGCCAGCAGCCGGACTAGCGGGGTCTCCTACAATGAGCAGTTCTTC.

This chain connects TRBV18 to TRBJ1-3, with 7 positions matching TRBD1. Germline loops: CDR1 KGHSH, CDR2 LQKENI. The CDR3 spans 17 residues. V lost 1 base, J lost 1 base, and 7 bases stayed unmatched. The CDR3 DNA is TGTGCCAGCTCACCACAGGGGGCCCATGGTTCTGGAAACACCATATATTTT. Its protein is CASSPQGAHGSGNTIYF.

The chain combines TRBV27 with TRBJ1-5; weak D call: TRBD1 (6 bases). Germline V gene sequence: CDR1 MNHEY, CDR2 SMNVEV (reference sequence). V gave up 4 bases and J gave up 9 bases, with 16 bases separating them. The CDR3 has 14 amino acids. The DNA for the CDR3 is TGTGCCAGCAGTTCCCGGGACACCGATCGGCCCCAGCATTTT. As protein: CASSSRDTDRPQHF.

This clone was detected only a few times. The V and J genes are TRBV10-1 and TRBJ2-2; 8 bases map to TRBD1. Germline CDR1 reads WNHNN; CDR2 reads SYGVQD (reference sequence). The junction had 8 bases not matched to a gene; V was cut back by 2 bases and J by 3 bases. This CDR3 has 17 amino acids. In DNA form, the CDR3 reads TGCGCCAGCAGTGAGCCGACAGGGGAACTGTACACCGGGGAGCTGTTTTTT. The encoded protein is CASSEPTGELYTGELFF.

The chain links TRBV19 to TRBJ2-4; 8 bases agree with TRBD2. V lost 2 bases to trimming and J lost 0 bases; unmatched junction nucleotides: 9. The CDR3 has 18 residues. Germline CDR1 and CDR2: LNHDA and SQIVND (reference sequence). CDR3 in amino acids: CASSIRASGPLAKNIQYF. The CDR3 nucleotides are TGTGCCAGTAGTATACGGGCTAGCGGGCCCCTAGCCAAAAACATTCAGTACTTC.

The V call is TRBV6-5, the J call TRBJ2-7; tentatively, D is TRBD2 (6 bases). This CDR3 spans 16 amino acids. CDR1 is MNHEY, CDR2 SVGAGI, per germline. Trimming removed 0 bases at V and 0 bases at J, with 12 bases between. The CDR3 here is CASSYSERVPSYEQYF. The CDR3 DNA sequence: TGTGCCAGCAGTTACTCCGAGCGGGTGCCCTCCTACGAGCAGTACTTC.

This chain's CDR3 is CASSQQGVLDNSPLHF. As DNA, the CDR3 is TGTGCCAGCTCACAACAGGGCGTGCTGGATAATTCACCCCTCCACTTT. The chain carries TRBV18 and TRBJ1-6; D is perhaps TRBD1 (6 bases). This CDR3 is built from 16 residues. Germline V CDR1 and CDR2: KGHSH, LQKENI. The ends were cut back, 4 bases at V and 5 bases at J, with 15 bases in the middle.

V and J are TRBV19 and TRBJ2-2, with 8 nucleotides matching TRBD2. This CDR3 has 14 amino acids. Germline CDR1 LNHDA, CDR2 SQIVND (reference sequence). V trimming: 7 bases; J trimming: 8 bases; junction bases outside the gene matches: 9. The CDR3, as DNA: TGTGCCAGTAAGCAGCGGGAGTATAAGGGGGAGCTGTTTTTT. This sequence encodes CASKQREYKGELFF.

This clone was counted a few times. The chain links TRBV19 to TRBJ2-1, with 9 bases aligning to TRBD2. V lost 3 bases and J lost 6; bases outside the gene matches: 3. The germline V gene encodes CDR1 LNHDA and CDR2 SQIVND (reference sequence). The CDR3 runs to 14 residues. The CDR3 DNA is TGTGCCAGTAGTATTAGCGGGAGTGGCAATGAGCAGTTCTTC. This gives the protein CASSISGSGNEQFF.

The chain has TRBV2 and TRBJ2-3, with TRBD1 identical over 7 bases. CDR1 is SNHLY and CDR2 is FYNNEI in the germline V gene. V trimming: 4 bases; J trimming: 3 bases; junction bases outside the gene matches: 7. The CDR3 has 15 amino acids. The CDR3 DNA reads as TGTGCCAGCAGTGCACGGGACAGTCGAACAGATACGCAGTATTTT. Amino acids: CASSARDSRTDTQYF. Full variable domain (missing parts from reference TRBV2 and TRBJ2-3): EPEVTQTPSHQVTQMGQEVILRCVPISNHLYFYWYRQILGQKVEFLVSFYNNEISEKSEIFDDQFSVERPDGSNFTLKIRSTKLEDSAMYFCASSARDSRTDTQYFGPGTRLTVL.

The rearrangement uses TRBV10-2 and TRBJ1-1; 7 bases match TRBD1. The junction had 5 bases not matched to a gene; V was cut back by 6 bases and J by 4 bases. The CDR3 runs 13 residues. Germline V lookup: CDR1 WSHSY, CDR2 SAAADI. CDR3 DNA: TGCGCCAGCAGCGAACAGGGGAGCACTGAAGCTTTCTTT. Its protein is CASSEQGSTEAFF.

This chain connects TRBV7-5 to TRBJ2-7; TRBD1, as called in the table, went unchecked against the DNA. TRBV7-5 is a documented pseudogene. CDR3 length: 14 residues. In nucleotides, the CDR3 is TGTGCCAGAAGCTTATGGTCCAGGGGTTACGAGCAGTACTTC. Its protein is CARSLWSRGYEQYF.

The V call is TRBV5-1, the J call TRBJ2-5, with D tentatively TRBD1 (6 bases). Trimming removed 5 bases from V and 2 bases from J, with 10 bases in between. CDR3 length equals 13 residues. CDR1 SGHRS and CDR2 YFSETQ come from the germline V gene. CDR3 region: CASRDSFQETQYF. The CDR3, as DNA: TGCGCCAGCAGGGACAGTTTTCAAGAGACCCAGTACTTC.

The V and J genes are TRBV7-8 and TRBJ1-4; 8 nucleotides align to TRBD1. The germline V gene has CDR1 SGHVS and CDR2 FQNEAQ. V was clipped by 5 bases and J by 8 bases; unmatched bases: 7. The CDR3 consists of 14 residues. The CDR3 loop is CASSEGQGGEKLFF. The CDR3 nucleotides read TGTGCCAGCAGCGAAGGACAGGGCGGCGAAAAACTGTTTTTT.

This chain links TRBV18 with TRBJ2-7; 9 bases agree with TRBD2. This CDR3 region has 19 residues. J lost 3 bases, V lost 2 bases, and 17 bases had no gene match. Germline loops: CDR1 KGHSH, CDR2 LQKENI. The CDR3, as DNA: TGTGCCAGCTCACCAAGGGGAAGTCTAGCGGGATTCGGGGTCTACGAGCAGTACTTC. It translates to CASSPRGSLAGFGVYEQYF.

V and J are TRBV29-1 and TRBJ1-4; D may be TRBD1 (5 bases). Germline CDR1 reads SQVTM; CDR2 reads ANQGSEA. Between the trimmed V and J ends, which lost 4 bases and 6 bases, there was a span of 15 bases. The CDR3 extends over 14 amino acids. The CDR3 sequence is CSVVRSLGDEKLFF. CDR3 DNA: TGCAGCGTTGTCAGAAGCCTAGGGGATGAAAAACTGTTTTTT.

About this clone: Different DNA sequences within this sample yield the same CDR3. This sequence joins TRBV18 and TRBJ2-1, with 9 bases lining up with TRBD1. Germline CDR1 and CDR2: KGHSH and LQKENI. This CDR3 has 13 residues. The V segment lost 3 bases and the J segment 6 bases; nucleotides outside the gene matches: 0. As DNA, the CDR3 is TGTGCCAGCTCACCGACAGGGGGCAATGAGCAGTTCTTC. Amino acids: CASSPTGGNEQFF. The full variable domain, in which reference TRBV18 and TRBJ2-1 provide the parts outside the CDR3, is NAGVMQNPRHLVRRRGQEARLRCSPMKGHSHVYWYRQLPEEGLKFMVYLQKENIIDESGMPKERFSAEFPKEGPSILRIQQVVRGDSAAYFCASSPTGGNEQFFGPGTRLTVL.